These T cell receptor beta chains were read from a single sample in a study of CXCR3-negative and CXCR3-positive naive CD8 T cells. With the 5' RACE reads reprocessed, TCRdb shows one record per CDR3 protein and no DNA. Listed are around 130,000 distinct CDR3 sequences; roughly 0.59% falls within the top ten. The material sequenced was naive CXCR3+ CD8+ T cells from blood. These receptor sequences come from a human donor in good health. Some clones in this sample may be carry-over from other donors' samples. The CDR3 runs from the conserved cysteine through the conserved F or W. The order of the fields is CDR3 length, J gene, V gene, CDR3 protein.

>20|TRBJ2-1|TRBV7-3
CASSLQPPGTSSFPINEQFF
>12|TRBJ2-3|TRBV7-6
CASSLLLNTQYF
>18|TRBJ2-3|TRBV12-3/TRBV12-4
CASTPGGGYHLGADTQYF
>12|TRBJ2-2|TRBV3-1
CASSQGAGELFF
>11|TRBJ2-2|TRBV28
CASDSGGELFF
>13|TRBJ2-5|TRBV27
CASSLSYRETQYF
>16|TRBJ2-4|TRBV11-2
CASSYPTGLAKNIQYF
>15|TRBJ1-6|TRBV15
CATSSRAERDSPLHF
>12|TRBJ1-1|TRBV30
CAWSPGQGEAFF
>15|TRBJ2-1|TRBV28
CASSLGTNRDNEQFF
>15|TRBJ1-1|TRBV28
CASSFWDSMNTEAFF
>13|TRBJ1-2|TRBV2
CASSEVTNYGYTF
>14|TRBJ2-3|TRBV5-5
CASSHLQGADTQYF